These T cell receptor beta chains were read from a single sample in a study of blood T cell repertoires in COVID-19. Clones were read by immunoSEQ multiplex PCR, and TCRdb kept only the in-frame ones, dropping some. Counted here are roughly 250,000 clones, 82% occurring once; the ten biggest clones make up 4.7%. Specimen: peripheral blood. The receptors originated from a woman aged 70-85 years with acute or convalescent COVID-19. Both conserved end residues are part of each CDR3. The order of the fields is V gene, clone size, J gene, D gene, CDR3 protein, CDR3 DNA. D genes are given only for firm matches. The size of a clone is reported for some rows only, either as once, few or many, or as a class for expanded clones.

V: TRBV14
size: -
J: TRBJ1-4
D: -
CDR3: CASSQESVVLNEKLFF
DNA: TGTGCCAGCAGCCAAGAATCAGTGGTCCTTAATGAAAAACTGTTTTTT

V: TRBV10-3
size: -
J: TRBJ2-2
D: TRBD2
CDR3: CAIRGTSRGAGELFF
DNA: TGTGCCATCAGGGGGACTAGTCGGGGAGCCGGGGAGCTGTTTTTT

V: TRBV5-1
size: -
J: TRBJ2-2
D: -
CDR3: CASSLGTNTGELFF
DNA: TGCGCCAGCAGCTTGGGCACTAACACCGGGGAGCTGTTTTTT

V: TRBV11-1
size: -
J: TRBJ1-1
D: -
CDR3: CASSEFGGFRTEAFF
DNA: TGTGCCAGCAGCGAGTTCGGGGGTTTTAGGACTGAAGCTTTCTTT

V: TRBV30
size: -
J: TRBJ1-2
D: -
CDR3: CGANYGYTF
DNA: TGTGGAGCGAACTATGGCTACACCTTC

V: TRBV6-5
size: -
J: TRBJ1-5
D: -
CDR3: CASSPTGGRNQPQHF
DNA: TGTGCCAGCAGTCCCACCGGGGGGCGGAATCAGCCCCAGCATTTT

V: TRBV4-1
size: once
J: TRBJ2-3
D: TRBD2
CDR3: CASSQGLAGIDTQYF
DNA: TGCGCCAGCAGCCAGGGACTAGCGGGAATAGATACGCAGTATTTT

V: TRBV5-4
size: -
J: TRBJ2-3
D: TRBD1
CDR3: CASSFTGVTQYF
DNA: TGTGCCAGCAGCTTCACAGGGGTTACGCAGTATTTT

V: TRBV4-1
size: -
J: TRBJ2-2
D: TRBD1
CDR3: CASSQDRTGGTGELFF
DNA: TGCGCCAGCAGCCAAGATAGGACAGGGGGCACCGGGGAGCTGTTTTTT

V: TRBV7-2
size: -
J: TRBJ1-3
D: -
CDR3: CASSLVSLRAGNTIYF
DNA: TGTGCCAGCAGCTTAGTTTCCCTACGTGCGGGAAACACCATATATTTT

V: TRBV5-4
size: few
J: TRBJ2-3
D: TRBD2
CDR3: CASSLGLAGGDTQYF
DNA: TGTGCCAGCAGCTTGGGACTAGCGGGGGGTGATACGCAGTATTTT

V: TRBV12-3/TRBV12-4
size: -
J: TRBJ1-1
D: -
CDR3: CAVRRTANTEAFF
DNA: TGTGCCGTACGGAGGACAGCAAACACTGAAGCTTTCTTT

V: TRBV7-2
size: -
J: TRBJ1-3
D: -
CDR3: CASSLLSVKSSGNTIYF
DNA: TGTGCCAGCAGCTTATTGTCAGTCAAAAGCTCTGGAAACACCATATATTTT

V: TRBV7-9
size: -
J: TRBJ1-2
D: TRBD1
CDR3: CASSLTGFHGYTF
DNA: TGTGCCAGCAGCCTGACAGGGTTCCATGGCTACACCTTC

V: TRBV5-5
size: -
J: TRBJ1-1
D: TRBD1
CDR3: CASSYYPGTANTEAFF
DNA: TGTGCCAGCAGTTATTACCCCGGGACAGCGAACACTGAAGCTTTCTTT

V: TRBV3-1/TRBV3-2
size: -
J: TRBJ2-7
D: TRBD2
CDR3: CASSPSGGKLEQYF
DNA: TGTGCCAGCAGCCCAAGCGGGGGGAAGTTGGAGCAGTACTTC

V: TRBV3-1/TRBV3-2
size: -
J: TRBJ2-7
D: -
CDR3: CASSQEGGAHEQYF
DNA: TGTGCCAGCAGCCAAGAAGGGGGGGCCCACGAGCAGTACTTC

V: TRBV9
size: -
J: TRBJ2-3
D: -
CDR3: CASSALNPSTDTQYF
DNA: TGTGCCAGCAGCGCTCTAAACCCTAGCACAGATACGCAGTATTTT

V: TRBV4-3
size: -
J: TRBJ2-7
D: -
CDR3: CASSHNARDEQYF
DNA: TGCGCCAGCAGCCATAATGCCCGGGACGAGCAGTACTTC

V: TRBV4-3
size: -
J: TRBJ1-6
D: TRBD1
CDR3: CASSRQDRATHSPLHF
DNA: TGCGCCAGCAGCCGCCAGGACAGGGCTACCCATTCACCCCTCCACTTT

V: TRBV10-1
size: -
J: TRBJ1-2
D: -
CDR3: CASGTAGPGYTF
DNA: TGCGCCAGCGGAACAGCGGGGCCTGGCTACACCTTC

V: TRBV15
size: -
J: TRBJ1-1
D: TRBD1
CDR3: CATSRRRQGTTNTEAFF
DNA: TGTGCCACCAGCAGAAGGAGACAGGGAACGACGAACACTGAAGCTTTCTTT

V: TRBV3-1/TRBV3-2
size: few
J: TRBJ1-6
D: TRBD1
CDR3: CASSQEYRDRPLHF
DNA: TGTGCCAGCAGCCAAGAATACAGGGACAGACCCCTCCACTTT

V: TRBV7-2
size: -
J: TRBJ1-5
D: -
CDR3: CASSLELNQPQHF
DNA: TGTGCCAGCAGCTTAGAGCTCAATCAGCCCCAGCATTTT

V: TRBV19
size: -
J: TRBJ1-1
D: -
CDR3: CAAGGRTEAFF
DNA: TGTGCCGCTGGGGGGAGGACTGAAGCTTTCTTT

V: TRBV24-1
size: -
J: TRBJ1-5
D: TRBD1
CDR3: CATSGRDSASNQPQHF
DNA: TGTGCCACCAGTGGCAGGGACAGCGCCAGCAATCAGCCCCAGCATTTT

V: TRBV28
size: -
J: TRBJ1-3
D: -
CDR3: CASSLSGNTIYF
DNA: TGTGCCAGCAGTTTGTCAGGAAACACCATATATTTT

V: TRBV18
size: few
J: TRBJ2-2
D: -
CDR3: CASSPVRGNTGELFF
DNA: TGTGCCAGCTCACCGGTCAGGGGGAACACCGGGGAGCTGTTTTTT

V: TRBV7-9
size: -
J: TRBJ1-2
D: -
CDR3: CASSPRGGSYGYTF
DNA: TGTGCCAGCAGCCCCCGTGGGGGGTCCTATGGCTACACCTTC

V: TRBV2
size: -
J: TRBJ2-1
D: -
CDR3: CASSIYNEQFF
DNA: TGTGCCAGCAGCATCTACAATGAGCAGTTCTTC

V: TRBV28
size: -
J: TRBJ2-7
D: -
CDR3: CASSPGDPYEQYF
DNA: TGTGCCAGCAGTCCAGGGGACCCTTACGAGCAGTACTTC

V: TRBV3-1/TRBV3-2
size: -
J: TRBJ1-5
D: -
CDR3: CASSQGQGRSQPQHF
DNA: TGTGCCAGCAGCCAAGGGCAGGGTAGGAGTCAGCCCCAGCATTTT

V: TRBV5-1
size: -
J: TRBJ1-6
D: -
CDR3: CASSLSGQGLNSPLHF
DNA: TGCGCCAGCAGCTTGTCAGGTCAGGGATTAAATTCACCCCTCCACTTT